Following are 10 T cell receptor beta chains from one sample sequenced in a study of cytomegalovirus exposure and HLA in healthy donors. In the PCR, 60 Vbeta and 13 Jbeta primers were used. Assay used: immunoSEQ multiplex PCR; TCRdb lists only in-frame clones, some missing. The sample contains about 100,000 clones, around 75% of which appear only once. The sample comprised PBMCs. The receptors come from a man aged 50-59 years in good health and CMV-seronegative.

This chain uses TRBV4-1 with TRBJ2-1, with 7 positions matching TRBD1. CDR3 length: 11 amino acids. V was clipped by 5 bases and J by 16 bases; unmatched bases: 8. Germline V lookup: CDR1 MGHRA, CDR2 YSYEKL. CDR3 sequence (DNA): TGCGCCAGCAGCTTCCGGGACAGACCCTTCTTC. This encodes CASSFRDRPFF.

The rearrangement uses TRBV12-5 and TRBJ2-6; the match to TRBD1 covers 12 bases. Germline loops: CDR1 LGHNT, CDR2 FRNRAP. Unmatched junction bases numbered 5, after V lost 1 base and J lost 4 bases. The length of the CDR3 is 18 residues. The DNA for the CDR3 is TGTGCTAGTGGTTTGGCCGGGACAGGGGGCTCCGGGGCCAACGTCCTGACTTTC. This translates into CASGLAGTGGSGANVLTF.

CDR3 sequence (DNA): TGCGCCAGCAGCTTGGTGACAGGGTTCTCTGGGGCCAACGTCCTGACTTTC. This codes for CASSLVTGFSGANVLTF. J is TRBJ2-6 and V is TRBV5-1; 7 bases map to TRBD1. CDR1 is SGHRS, CDR2 YFSETQ, per germline. The CDR3 sequence is 17 residues long. The trim removed 0 bases at V and 0 bases at J, leaving 3 bases unmatched. Variable domain in full (rest from reference TRBV5-1 and TRBJ2-6): KAGVTQTPRYLIKTRGQQVTLSCSPISGHRSVSWYQQTPGQGLQFLFEYFSETQRNKGNFPGRFSGRQFSNSRSEMNVSTLELGDSALYLCASSLVTGFSGANVLTFGAGSRLTVL.

The chain is built from TRBV2 and TRBJ1-6; D possibly corresponds to TRBD1 (6 bases). Trimming pared 4 bases from V and 9 bases from J, leaving 10 bases between. The germline V gene encodes CDR1 SNHLY and CDR2 FYNNEI. The CDR3 has 13 amino acids. The CDR3 here is CASSGQDTSPLHF. The CDR3 coding sequence is TGTGCCAGCAGTGGACAGGACACTTCACCCCTCCACTTT.

The CDR3 DNA follows: TGTGCCAGCAGGAGGGATCAGAATCAGCCCCAGCATTTT. Translated: CASRRDQNQPQHF. The chain uses TRBV2 and TRBJ1-5; no clear D gene. The V gene lost 6 bases and the J gene lost 4 bases, with 10 bases spanning the gap. The germline gives CDR1 SNHLY, CDR2 FYNNEI. This CDR3 has 13 amino acids.

J is TRBJ2-5 and V is TRBV4-3; TRBD1 aligns across 10 bases. V was pared by 1 base and J by 5 bases, with 7 bases of the junction left unmatched. There are 16 residues in the CDR3. Looked up from germline, CDR1 is LGHNA and CDR2 is YSLEER. The CDR3 DNA sequence: TGCGCCAGCAGCCAAGCCGGGACAGGGGAAGGGGAGACCCAGTACTTC. Translated, it gives CASSQAGTGEGETQYF.

V gene TRBV27 combines with J gene TRBJ1-4; TRBD1 aligns across 7 bases. Germline values: CDR1 MNHEY, CDR2 SMNVEV (reference sequence). The CDR3 extends over 15 amino acids. The V gene end was trimmed by 5 bases and the J gene end by 3 bases; junction bases not matched to a gene: 6. In DNA, the CDR3 is TGTGCCAGCAGTGCCGGGACAGCGGCTAATGAAAAACTGTTTTTT. This translates into CASSAGTAANEKLFF.

The rearrangement uses TRBV6-1 and TRBJ2-5, with 11 bases matching TRBD2. The germline CDR1 and CDR2 sequences are MNHNS and SASEGT. Trimming took 4 bases from V and 2 from J; bases not matched to a gene: 3. CDR3 length: 15 amino acids. The CDR3 DNA is TGTGCCAGCAGTGCAATAGCGGGAGGGCAAGAGACCCAGTACTTC. Translating it yields CASSAIAGGQETQYF.

The chain carries TRBV30 and TRBJ2-7; D is possibly TRBD1 (6 bases). Germline values: CDR1 GTSNPN, CDR2 SVGIG (reference sequence). Trimming removed 7 bases from V and 6 bases from J, with 16 bases in between. The CDR3 runs to 12 residues. CDR3 sequence reads: CAYLGQFSEQYF. The DNA for the CDR3 is TGTGCCTACCTCGGACAGTTTTCCGAGCAGTACTTC.

The chain uses TRBV30 and TRBJ1-2; weak D call: TRBD1 (5 bases). Per the germline V gene, CDR1 is GTSNPN and CDR2 is SVGIG (reference sequence). V gave up 6 bases and J gave up 0 bases, with 17 bases separating them. The CDR3 runs 15 residues. The CDR3 sequence is CACLGQGLPNYGYTF. Here the CDR3 DNA reads TGTGCCTGCCTCGGTCAGGGTCTCCCTAACTATGGCTACACCTTC.